This TCR beta chain was retrieved from a study of blood T cell repertoires in COVID-19 (dated by TCRdb to the early 2020s). With respect to the entire study: The collaborator samples originated in the United States, Italy and Spain and spanned the acute and convalescent phases of COVID-19. The prospective study material was composed of cDNA or gDNA derived from T cells, B-cell-depleted T cells, or PBMCs. The dataset comprised deeply sampled blood TCRbeta repertoires from subjects exposed to, actively infected with, or recovered from COVID-19. The repertoires were released in a freely available public database intended as a resource for research on the immune response to SARS-CoV-2. The samples were drawn from two sources: the first 160 participants of the ongoing ImmuneRACE study, and 950 to 1,500 subjects contributed by 6 global collaborators. The sample metadata nearly always contained a de-identified subject ID, COVID-19 status, age in years and sex. Where available, HLA class I and class II types were taken from metadata supplied by the sample provider and were not determined by assay-based typing. Broader findings and caveats from the paper: How much clinical and demographic metadata was included differed by source and by participant, and the metadata was provided uncurated.

At one collaborating source in Seattle, patients were enrolled during active infection and were followed longitudinally through the course of disease. Each collaborating institution followed its own protocols to collect whole blood in K2EDTA tubes. For TCRbeta analysis, collaborator samples were shipped as frozen whole blood, as isolated PBMCs, or as DNA extracted from either sample type. A word on this clone: Its antigen target is currently unknown. One base away there is no much larger clone; base qualities are not given.

Per the germline V gene (reference sequence), LGHDT is the CDR1 and YNNKEL is the CDR2. V is pruned by 0 bases and J by 8 bases, leaving 2 bases of the junction without a gene match. The CDR3, from cysteine to phenylalanine, totals 13 residues. The CDR3 DNA has 39 bases and is translated from base 1. TCRbeta CDR3 regions were amplified from genomic DNA by means of the immunoSEQ Assay, a bias-controlled multiplex PCR. As for the authors' bioinformatics: The number of nucleated cells in each sample was estimated by amplification of reference gene primers within the assay. To quantify the absolute abundance of each unique TCRbeta CDR3 rearrangement, sequence reads were collapsed and filtered. For each sample, productive Simpson clonality was calculated as the square root of Simpson's diversity index over productive rearrangements. What TCRdb holds here is the immuneACCESS table cut down to in-frame rearrangements. Part of the clones is not present; checked against another copy, under half of the missing clones reflect an unresolved V gene, and the others are unexplained. That table furnishes V, J and clone size, whereas the DNA furnished D and trimming. The table for this sample lists hundreds of thousands of clones; around nine tenths of them were counted only once. The leading ten clones occupy 0.65% to 1% of the sample.

The clonotype comes from a man younger than 35 with COVID-19, enrolled during active disease. Sequenced sample: peripheral blood. The V and J segments used are TRBV3-1 (or the pseudogene TRBV3-2) and TRBJ2-3, with 7 middle bases fitting TRBD2. The DNA sequence follows: TGTGCCAGCAGCCAAGAGGTAGCGGGTACGCAGTATTTT. The encoded protein is CASSQEVAGTQYF.